A selection of T cell receptor beta chains follows, all from one sample in a study of OX40 agonist ivuxolimab in advanced cancers. This table comes from immunoSEQ multiplex PCR, and its TCRdb copy is limited to in-frame clones, with some not included. This sample has tens of thousands of clones, with roughly 84% found just once. The sample here was CD4+ or CD8+ T cells sorted from blood, taken in a trial of the OX40 agonist ivuxolimab. These receptors came from an adult with an advanced solid tumor such as melanoma, head and neck, liver or kidney cancer. The CDR3 runs from the conserved cysteine through the conserved F or W. D genes are given only for firm matches. Rows may omit the clone size; those that give it use once, few, many or a size class.

abundance,v_gene,d_gene,j_gene,CDR3nt,CDR3aa
.,TRBV9,.,TRBJ1-5,TGTGCCAGCAGCGATGGAATCCACCAGCCCCAGCATTTT,CASSDGIHQPQHF
.,TRBV11-2,.,TRBJ2-1,TGTGCCAGCAGCTTCGAGGCGGGGGCCCCCTACAATGAGCAGTTCTTC,CASSFEAGAPYNEQFF
.,TRBV28,TRBD1,TRBJ1-2,TGTGCCAGCAGTTTAGGTGGGACAGACCGTAACTATGGCTACACCTTC,CASSLGGTDRNYGYTF
.,TRBV14,.,TRBJ2-2,TGTGCCAGCAGCTACAGGGGAGGCGGGGAGCTGTTTTTT,CASSYRGGGELFF
few,TRBV19,TRBD1,TRBJ2-5,TGTGCCAGTAGTACGACAGGGGGCGGAGAGACCCAGTACTTC,CASSTTGGGETQYF
once,TRBV11-3,.,TRBJ2-2,TGTGCCAGCAGCCCGTTCGGTGCCAACACCGGGGAGCTGTTTTTT,CASSPFGANTGELFF
.,TRBV2,.,TRBJ1-1,TGTGCCAGCAGTGACCCGGATATTGAAGCTTTCTTT,CASSDPDIEAFF
.,TRBV7-2,.,TRBJ2-2,TGTGCCAGCAGCTCTACAGGCCGGCTCACGAACACCGGGGAGCTGTTTTTT,CASSSTGRLTNTGELFF
.,TRBV19,TRBD1,TRBJ1-3,TGTGCCAGTAGAGACAGGGACGTCAACACCATATATTTT,CASRDRDVNTIYF
.,TRBV5-4,.,TRBJ2-3,TGTGCCAGCAGCTTGGAAGTTGATACGCAGTATTTT,CASSLEVDTQYF
once,TRBV11-2,.,TRBJ1-4,TGTGCCAGCAGCTTAACGCCCTGGGGTGAAAAACTGTTTTTT,CASSLTPWGEKLFF